These T cell receptor beta chains were read from a single sample in a study of T cells in Graves' hyperthyroidism and ophthalmopathy. TCRdb reanalysed the multiplex PCR reads using MiXCR and keeps one entry per CDR3 protein. The sample consists of 650,000 to 850,000 distinct CDR3 sequences, roughly a sixth of them appearing once. Sequencing input: blood. Receptors were obtained from a woman in her fifties or sixties with Graves' hyperthyroidism that later progressed to Graves' ophthalmopathy. Each CDR3 is given with its conserved first and last residue. A D gene is named only where the DNA matches it firmly. Size tells how often a clone was seen (once, few, many) or the class of an expanded clone, and some rows leave it out.

clone size: NA
D gene: NA
J gene: TRBJ2-5
V gene: TRBV20-1
CDR3 protein: CSARDWGAGETQYF
CDR3 DNA: TGCAGTGCTAGAGATTGGGGGGCCGGAGAGACCCAGTACTTC

clone size: many
D gene: NA
J gene: TRBJ1-2
V gene: TRBV11-3
CDR3 protein: CASSPKSGQSYGYTF
CDR3 DNA: TGTGCCAGCAGCCCAAAGTCCGGTCAGTCCTATGGCTACACCTTC

clone size: NA
D gene: NA
J gene: TRBJ1-5
V gene: TRBV24-1
CDR3 protein: CATSDSQVNQPQHF
CDR3 DNA: TGTGCCACCAGTGATTCACAGGTTAATCAGCCCCAGCATTTT

clone size: many
D gene: NA
J gene: TRBJ1-2
V gene: TRBV27
CDR3 protein: CASSSATANYGYTF
CDR3 DNA: TGTGCCAGCAGCAGCGCTACAGCTAACTATGGCTACACCTTC

clone size: NA
D gene: NA
J gene: TRBJ1-4
V gene: TRBV4-1
CDR3 protein: CASSRRLGSQSEKLFF
CDR3 DNA: TGCGCCAGCAGCCGCCGATTGGGCAGTCAAAGCGAAAAACTGTTTTTT

clone size: NA
D gene: NA
J gene: TRBJ1-5
V gene: TRBV6-1
CDR3 protein: CASRRTVSNQPQHF
CDR3 DNA: TGTGCCAGCAGGAGGACAGTTAGCAATCAGCCCCAGCATTTT

clone size: few
D gene: TRBD2
J gene: TRBJ2-3
V gene: TRBV12-5
CDR3 protein: CASGSWRGGDTQYF
CDR3 DNA: TGTGCTAGTGGTTCCTGGCGGGGGGGCGATACGCAGTATTTT

clone size: few
D gene: NA
J gene: TRBJ2-1
V gene: TRBV5-1
CDR3 protein: CASSPGVKASVNEQFF
CDR3 DNA: TGCGCCAGCAGCCCGGGGGTGAAGGCTTCGGTCAATGAGCAGTTCTTC

clone size: NA
D gene: TRBD2
J gene: TRBJ2-5
V gene: TRBV9
CDR3 protein: CASSLLRSLAGEETQYF
CDR3 DNA: TGTGCCAGCAGTCTTCTTCGGTCACTAGCGGGGGAAGAGACCCAGTACTTC

clone size: many
D gene: NA
J gene: TRBJ1-5
V gene: TRBV5-5
CDR3 protein: CASSPDGINQPQHF
CDR3 DNA: TGTGCCAGCAGCCCGGACGGTATCAATCAGCCCCAGCATTTT

clone size: few
D gene: NA
J gene: TRBJ1-2
V gene: TRBV6-1
CDR3 protein: CASSKGLANYGYTF
CDR3 DNA: TGTGCCAGCAGTAAAGGGTTGGCTAACTATGGCTACACCTTC

clone size: NA
D gene: TRBD1
J gene: TRBJ1-2
V gene: TRBV2
CDR3 protein: CASSKTGGWDYGYTF
CDR3 DNA: TGTGCCAGCAGCAAGACAGGGGGCTGGGACTATGGCTACACCTTC

clone size: few
D gene: NA
J gene: TRBJ1-1
V gene: TRBV6-4
CDR3 protein: CASSAAVGTEAFF
CDR3 DNA: TGTGCCAGCAGTGCCGCGGTTGGAACTGAAGCTTTCTTT

clone size: NA
D gene: TRBD1
J gene: TRBJ1-1
V gene: TRBV4-1
CDR3 protein: CASSQGTGGNEAFF
CDR3 DNA: TGCGCCAGCAGCCAAGGGACAGGGGGCAATGAAGCTTTCTTT

clone size: many
D gene: TRBD2
J gene: TRBJ2-1
V gene: TRBV5-1
CDR3 protein: CASSLTSGGLLDNEQFF
CDR3 DNA: TGCGCCAGCAGCTTGACTAGCGGGGGACTCCTGGACAATGAGCAGTTCTTC

clone size: many
D gene: TRBD2
J gene: TRBJ2-1
V gene: TRBV30
CDR3 protein: CAWSKAGGPREQFF
CDR3 DNA: TGTGCCTGGAGTAAAGCGGGGGGGCCGCGTGAGCAGTTCTTC

clone size: few
D gene: TRBD1
J gene: TRBJ1-1
V gene: TRBV3-1
CDR3 protein: CASSPGGRIGEAFF
CDR3 DNA: TGTGCCAGCAGCCCAGGGGGCAGGATTGGCGAAGCTTTCTTT

clone size: few
D gene: NA
J gene: TRBJ1-1
V gene: TRBV7-2
CDR3 protein: CASSTTRGAEAFF
CDR3 DNA: TGTGCCAGCAGCACCACTAGGGGGGCTGAAGCTTTCTTT

clone size: NA
D gene: TRBD1
J gene: TRBJ1-2
V gene: TRBV5-4
CDR3 protein: CASHLTGTAYGYTF
CDR3 DNA: TGTGCCAGCCATCTAACCGGGACAGCCTATGGCTACACCTTC

clone size: few
D gene: TRBD2
J gene: TRBJ2-1
V gene: TRBV30
CDR3 protein: CAWSVSLAGGNEQFF
CDR3 DNA: TGTGCCTGGAGTGTTAGCCTAGCGGGGGGGAATGAGCAGTTCTTC

clone size: few
D gene: TRBD2
J gene: TRBJ2-3
V gene: TRBV6-1
CDR3 protein: CASRTHPGLAGGGSTDTQYF
CDR3 DNA: TGTGCCAGCAGGACCCACCCGGGACTAGCGGGGGGGGGGAGCACAGATACGCAGTATTTT

clone size: NA
D gene: NA
J gene: TRBJ2-5
V gene: TRBV9
CDR3 protein: CASSTTGVVQETQYF
CDR3 DNA: TGTGCCAGCAGCACTACTGGGGTAGTCCAAGAGACCCAGTACTTC

clone size: NA
D gene: NA
J gene: TRBJ2-5
V gene: TRBV6-1
CDR3 protein: CASSESTAFGGPQETQYF
CDR3 DNA: TGTGCCAGCAGTGAGAGTACCGCTTTCGGGGGGCCCCAAGAGACCCAGTACTTC

clone size: NA
D gene: TRBD2
J gene: TRBJ2-3
V gene: TRBV25-1
CDR3 protein: CASNGGGTSTDTQYF
CDR3 DNA: TGTGCCAGCAATGGCGGGGGGACTAGCACAGATACGCAGTATTTT

clone size: many
D gene: NA
J gene: TRBJ1-2
V gene: TRBV24-1
CDR3 protein: CATSDTSGWVVKTFNYGYTF
CDR3 DNA: TGTGCCACCAGTGATACATCCGGGTGGGTCGTCAAGACTTTTAATTATGGCTACACCTTC

clone size: NA
D gene: TRBD2
J gene: TRBJ2-3
V gene: TRBV7-2
CDR3 protein: CASSFGLAGIPKYF
CDR3 DNA: TGTGCCAGCAGCTTCGGACTAGCGGGGATACCAAAGTATTTT

clone size: few
D gene: NA
J gene: TRBJ1-2
V gene: TRBV10-2
CDR3 protein: CASSEGGHEANYGYTF
CDR3 DNA: TGCGCCAGCAGTGAGGGGGGACATGAAGCTAACTATGGCTACACCTTC

clone size: many
D gene: TRBD1
J gene: TRBJ2-5
V gene: TRBV7-9
CDR3 protein: CASSEIQGWEETQYF
CDR3 DNA: TGTGCCAGCAGCGAAATACAGGGGTGGGAAGAGACCCAGTACTTC

clone size: few
D gene: TRBD1
J gene: TRBJ1-2
V gene: TRBV5-1
CDR3 protein: CASSTGTGGRLGYTF
CDR3 DNA: TGCGCCAGCAGCACCGGGACAGGAGGCCGACTCGGCTACACCTTC

clone size: many
D gene: NA
J gene: TRBJ2-6
V gene: TRBV5-1
CDR3 protein: CASSLDGDSGANVLTF
CDR3 DNA: TGCGCCAGCAGCTTGGACGGGGACTCTGGGGCCAACGTCCTGACTTTC

clone size: many
D gene: TRBD1
J gene: TRBJ2-7
V gene: TRBV5-1
CDR3 protein: CASSFLQGASYEQYF
CDR3 DNA: TGCGCCAGCAGCTTCCTACAGGGGGCGAGCTACGAGCAGTACTTC

clone size: NA
D gene: NA
J gene: TRBJ2-7
V gene: TRBV3-1
CDR3 protein: CASSQDLVPYEQYF
CDR3 DNA: TGTGCCAGCAGCCAAGACCTTGTACCTTACGAGCAGTACTTC

clone size: few
D gene: TRBD2
J gene: TRBJ2-6
V gene: TRBV7-9
CDR3 protein: CASSPFSGDRAGANVLTF
CDR3 DNA: TGTGCCAGCAGCCCGTTTAGCGGGGATAGAGCTGGGGCCAACGTCCTGACTTTC

clone size: few
D gene: TRBD1
J gene: TRBJ2-7
V gene: TRBV9
CDR3 protein: CASSVRGNSYEQYF
CDR3 DNA: TGTGCCAGCAGCGTCAGGGGGAACTCCTACGAGCAGTACTTC

clone size: many
D gene: TRBD2
J gene: TRBJ2-5
V gene: TRBV13
CDR3 protein: CASSIQLAGVRTQYF
CDR3 DNA: TGTGCCAGCAGCATACAACTAGCGGGTGTGAGGACCCAGTACTTC

clone size: NA
D gene: NA
J gene: TRBJ2-1
V gene: TRBV10-1
CDR3 protein: CASSDGGFLFF
CDR3 DNA: TGCGCCAGCAGTGATGGGGGATTTTTGTTCTTC

clone size: NA
D gene: NA
J gene: TRBJ1-2
V gene: TRBV29-1
CDR3 protein: CSVGGSTYGYTF
CDR3 DNA: TGCAGCGTTGGGGGAAGCACCTATGGCTACACCTTC

clone size: NA
D gene: NA
J gene: TRBJ1-2
V gene: TRBV29-1
CDR3 protein: CSVEVRGSYGYTF
CDR3 DNA: TGCAGCGTGGAAGTAAGGGGGAGCTATGGCTACACCTTC

clone size: NA
D gene: NA
J gene: TRBJ1-1
V gene: TRBV14
CDR3 protein: CASSQSDSGQWNTEAFF
CDR3 DNA: TGTGCCAGCAGCCAATCTGATTCTGGACAGTGGAACACTGAAGCTTTCTTT

clone size: many
D gene: NA
J gene: TRBJ2-3
V gene: TRBV30
CDR3 protein: CAWSVDGYTDTQYF
CDR3 DNA: TGTGCCTGGAGTGTGGACGGGTACACAGATACGCAGTATTTT